This TCR beta chain derives from a study of cytomegalovirus exposure and HLA in healthy donors. Study-level results: Later on, an analysis showed TCR association rates differing by HLA locus, with DRB1 the most and HLA-C the fewest. Some TCR beta chains (roughly 160 of them) were listed as cytomegalovirus-associated.

This cohort consisted of healthy bone marrow donors. V trimming: 2 bases; J trimming: 5 bases; junction bases outside the gene matches: 8. The CDR3 sequence is 15 residues long. The germline gives CDR1 SNHLY, CDR2 FYNNEI. The primer mix had 60 Vbeta and 13 Jbeta primers. Repertoires were generated with immunoSEQ multiplex PCR, while TCRdb's copy carries only in-frame clones and drops some. With 65,000 to 95,000 clones in the sample, the ten largest clones hold under 1.5%. As concerns this clone: Its antigen is still unknown.

This TCR derives from a woman between 55 and 75 years old in good health and CMV-seronegative. Material: PBMCs. This chain connects TRBV2 to TRBJ2-5, with 7 bases fitting TRBD2. This CDR3 reads CASSERRGGPETQYF. CDR3 DNA sequence: TGTGCCAGCAGTGAACGTCGGGGAGGGCCTGAGACCCAGTACTTC. The full variable domain, with the rest looked up from reference TRBV2 and TRBJ2-5, is EPEVTQTPSHQVTQMGQEVILRCVPISNHLYFYWYRQILGQKVEFLVSFYNNEISEKSEIFDDQFSVERPDGSNFTLKIRSTKLEDSAMYFCASSERRGGPETQYFGPGTRLLVL.